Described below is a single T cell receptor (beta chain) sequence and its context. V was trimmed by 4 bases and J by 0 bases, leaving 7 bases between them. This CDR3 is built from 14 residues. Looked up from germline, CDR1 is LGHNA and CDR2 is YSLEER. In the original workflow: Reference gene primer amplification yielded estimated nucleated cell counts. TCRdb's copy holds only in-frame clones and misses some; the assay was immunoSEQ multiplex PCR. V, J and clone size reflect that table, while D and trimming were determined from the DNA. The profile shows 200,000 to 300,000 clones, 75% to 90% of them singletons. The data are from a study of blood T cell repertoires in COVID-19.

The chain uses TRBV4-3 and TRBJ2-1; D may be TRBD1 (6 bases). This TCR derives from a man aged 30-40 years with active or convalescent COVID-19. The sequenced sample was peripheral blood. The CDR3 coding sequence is TGCGCCAGCAGCCCAGGGGACTCCTACAATGAGCAGTTCTTC. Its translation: CASSPGDSYNEQFF.